Below, 20 T cell receptor beta chains from the same sample are listed, as sequenced in a study of shared clonotypes between healthy human individuals. Profiling relied on immunoSEQ multiplex PCR, and the TCRdb table lists in-frame clones only, not all of them. In the table there are a few million clones, around nine tenths of which are singletons. The sequenced sample consisted of naive CD4+ T cells sorted from blood. Documented subset: CD45RA+ positively selected. The source is a man younger than 30 in good health.

The chain carries TRBV5-1 and TRBJ2-7; 9 bases match TRBD2. Germline-derived CDR1 and CDR2 are SGHRS and YFSETQ. CDR3 length: 16 amino acids. The J segment lost 4 bases and the V segment lost 2 bases, leaving 10 bases of the junction unmatched. In DNA, the CDR3 is TGCGCCAGCAGCTTTGGCCGGTCTAGCGGGGAGTACGAGCAGTACTTC. This gives the protein CASSFGRSSGEYEQYF. The full variable domain, rest sourced from reference TRBV5-1 and TRBJ2-7, is KAGVTQTPRYLIKTRGQQVTLSCSPISGHRSVSWYQQTPGQGLQFLFEYFSETQRNKGNFPGRFSGRQFSNSRSEMNVSTLELGDSALYLCASSFGRSSGEYEQYFGPGTRLTVT.

As regards this clone: The same CDR3 can be traced to other DNA sequences in this sample. The J gene is TRBJ1-5, the V gene TRBV11-2; D is unclear. V lost 1 base, J lost 7 bases, and 8 bases lay in between. CDR1 SGHAT and CDR2 FQNNGV come from the germline V gene. The CDR3 is made up of 13 amino acids. DNA for the CDR3: TGTGCCAGCAGCTTAGGCCTAGGACAGCCCCAGCATTTT. This translates into CASSLGLGQPQHF.

The chain joins TRBV5-1 to TRBJ1-1; D is unclear. Deletions cut 0 bases from V and 0 bases from J, with 6 bases between. This CDR3 has 14 residues. The germline V gene has CDR1 SGHRS and CDR2 YFSETQ. CDR3 residues: CASSLGWLNTEAFF. The DNA for the CDR3 is TGCGCCAGCAGCTTGGGTTGGTTGAACACTGAAGCTTTCTTT.

The chain is built from TRBV6-5 and TRBJ2-6; TRBD1 matches at 8 bases. Germline V lookup: CDR1 MNHEY, CDR2 SVGAGI. The junction had 5 bases not matched to a gene; V was cut back by 9 bases and J by 1 base. The CDR3 covers 15 residues. The CDR3 spells CASYNRGSGANVLTF. CDR3 nucleotide sequence: TGTGCCAGTTACAACAGGGGGTCTGGGGCCAACGTCCTGACTTTC.

This rearrangement joins TRBV6-1 to TRBJ2-6; D gene unclear. This CDR3 is 16 amino acids long. V was shortened by 2 bases and J by 1 base, with 9 bases between the two germline ends. Germline V gene sequence: CDR1 MNHNS, CDR2 SASEGT. Written as DNA, the CDR3 is TGTGCCAGCAGTGAATGGCCGGGTTCTGGGGCCAACGTCCTGACTTTC. Protein sequence: CASSEWPGSGANVLTF.

The V gene is TRBV28, the J gene TRBJ1-5; D is ambiguous. The germline CDR1 and CDR2 sequences are MDHEN and SYDVKM. Between the trimmed V and J ends, which lost 5 bases and 4 bases, there was a span of 21 bases. The CDR3 length is 17 residues. CDR3 sequence reads: CASSVAGSGVRNQPQHF. For the CDR3, the DNA is TGTGCCAGCAGTGTAGCAGGTTCCGGGGTTAGAAATCAGCCCCAGCATTTT.

The rearrangement uses TRBV7-2 and TRBJ2-1, with 8 bases fitting TRBD1. In germline, CDR1 is SGHTA, CDR2 FQGNSA. V shed 5 bases, J shed 9 bases, and the junction held 3 bases outside the gene matches. The CDR3 sequence is 12 residues long. Here the CDR3 reads CASSPDRGEQFF. CDR3 nucleotide sequence: TGTGCCAGCAGCCCAGACAGGGGTGAGCAGTTCTTC.

The V gene is TRBV19, the J gene TRBJ1-1; 7 positions agree with TRBD1. Trimming cost V 6 bases and J 1 base; bases outside gene matches: 8. Germline CDR1 is LNHDA and CDR2 is SQIVND (reference sequence). CDR3 length: 15 amino acids. CDR3 DNA sequence: TGTGCCAGTAGCCTGACAGGGAACAAGAACACTGAAGCTTTCTTT. Encoded protein: CASSLTGNKNTEAFF. The full variable domain, completed using reference TRBV19 and TRBJ1-1, is DGGITQSPKYLFRKEGQNVTLSCEQNLNHDAMYWYRQDPGQGLRLIYYSQIVNDFQKGDIAEGYSVSREKKESFPLTVTSAQKNPTAFYLCASSLTGNKNTEAFFGQGTRLTVV.

Regarding this clone: One end of the junction varies from germline; a read error may be responsible. This rearrangement joins TRBV5-5 to TRBJ1-3; D not certain. CDR1 is SGHKS and CDR2 is YYEKEE in the germline V gene (reference sequence). The CDR3 totals 16 residues. CDR3: CASSQEGSGAGNTIYF. The CDR3 nucleotides are TGCGCCAGCAGCCAAGAGGGATCGGGCGCTGGAAACACCATATATTTT.

This sequence joins TRBV29-1 and TRBJ2-7, with D possibly TRBD1 on 7 matching bases. Germline CDR1 and CDR2: SQVTM and ANQGSEA. The CDR3 has 15 residues. The ends were cut back, 4 bases at V and 2 bases at J, with 18 bases in the middle. This CDR3 reads CSVVGGTAPTYEQYF. The CDR3 DNA follows: TGCAGCGTTGTGGGCGGGACAGCCCCAACCTACGAGCAGTACTTC.

The chain recombines TRBV5-1 with TRBJ2-3, with 10 bases identical to TRBD1. This CDR3 has 16 residues. The V gene's germline CDR1 is SGHRS and CDR2 YFSETQ. The trim removed 0 bases at V and 3 bases at J, leaving 4 bases unmatched. CDR3 nucleotide sequence: TGCGCCAGCAGCTTGGACGGGACAGGGGTGACAGATACGCAGTATTTT. It specifies CASSLDGTGVTDTQYF.

This chain connects TRBV10-3 to TRBJ2-1; 7 bases are a match to TRBD1. CDR1 is ENHRY and CDR2 is SYGVKD in the germline V gene. The V gene end was trimmed by 7 bases and the J gene end by 7 bases; junction bases not matched to a gene: 13. The CDR3 spans 15 residues. The CDR3: CAITKGAAGVNEQFF. In nucleotides, the CDR3 is TGTGCCATCACCAAGGGGGCCGCTGGGGTGAATGAGCAGTTCTTC.

This sequence joins TRBV7-9 and TRBJ2-7, with D unclear. V gave up 5 bases and J gave up 3 bases, with 11 bases separating them. The germline V gene encodes CDR1 SEHNR and CDR2 FQNEAQ (reference sequence). The CDR3 is 13 residues long. The CDR3 DNA is TGTGCCAGCAGCGCCGGGTCCGTCTACGAGCAGTACTTC. Translated, it gives CASSAGSVYEQYF. Variable domain in full (rest from reference TRBV7-9 and TRBJ2-7): DTGVSQNPRHKITKRGQNVTFRCDPISEHNRLYWYRQTLGQGPEFLTYFQNEAQLEKSRLLSDRFSAERPKGSFSTLEIQRTEQGDSAMYLCASSAGSVYEQYFGPGTRLTVT.

Concerning this clone: Other DNA sequences within the sample encode an identical CDR3. CDR3 loop: CASSLDRGNGYTF. CDR3 DNA: TGTGCCAGCAGCTTAGATCGGGGTAATGGCTACACCTTC. The chain is built from TRBV7-2 and TRBJ1-2, with D uncertain. The length of the CDR3 is 13 residues. The germline CDR1 and CDR2 sequences are SGHTA and FQGNSA. The ends were cut back, 1 base at V and 6 bases at J, with 9 bases in the middle.

The chain combines TRBV30 with TRBJ2-5; D is unresolved. The J call is uncertain, as TRBJ2-7 better fits the DNA end. CDR1 is GTSNPN and CDR2 is SVGIG in the germline V gene (reference sequence). CDR3 length equals 13 residues. The CDR3 sequence is CAWAPGNSYEQYF. The CDR3 DNA follows: TGTGCCTGGGCTCCGGGCAACTCCTACGAGCAGTACTTC.

V and J are TRBV11-2 and TRBJ2-7, with a weak D call TRBD1 (6 bases). The CDR3 has 16 amino acids. Germline CDR1 SGHAT, CDR2 FQNNGV. Between the trimmed V and J ends, which lost 5 bases and 4 bases, there was a span of 21 bases. In DNA form, the CDR3 reads TGTGCCAGCAGCGACACCTCCTGGGACACCAATTACGAGCAGTACTTC. Translating gives CASSDTSWDTNYEQYF.

The CDR3 region is CASSPTGRSTDTQYF. The CDR3 DNA reads as TGTGCCAGCAGCCCGACAGGGAGGAGCACAGATACGCAGTATTTT. The V and J genes are TRBV7-8 and TRBJ2-3, with D perhaps TRBD1 (7 bases). Germline-derived CDR1 and CDR2 are SGHVS and FQNEAQ. The CDR3 extends over 15 amino acids. Trimming shortened V by 5 bases and J by 0 bases, and 12 bases separated the two germline ends.

This chain links TRBV30 with TRBJ2-3; the match to TRBD2 covers 8 bases. Per germline, CDR1 GTSNPN and CDR2 SVGIG (reference sequence). The trim removed 5 bases at V and 7 bases at J, leaving 11 bases unmatched. This CDR3 comprises 14 residues. CDR3 amino acids: CAWGLAGDTHTQYF. The CDR3 DNA reads TGTGCCTGGGGCCTAGCGGGTGATACCCATACGCAGTATTTT. Supplemented by reference TRBV30 and TRBJ2-3, the full variable domain reads SQTIHQWPATLVQPVGSPLSLECTVEGTSNPNLYWYRQAAGRGLQLLFYSVGIGQISSEVPQNLSASRPQDRQFILSSKKLLLSDSGFYLCAWGLAGDTHTQYFGPGTRLTVL.

The chain has TRBV5-1 and TRBJ2-5, with 8 bases fitting TRBD2. This CDR3 has 16 amino acids. Per germline, CDR1 SGHRS and CDR2 YFSETQ. Trimming cost V 0 bases and J 0 bases; bases outside gene matches: 4. Here the CDR3 DNA reads TGCGCCAGCAGCTTGGGGACTAGCTCGTACCAAGAGACCCAGTACTTC. Its protein product is CASSLGTSSYQETQYF.

The V and J genes are TRBV4-1 and TRBJ1-2, with TRBD1 identical over 8 bases. The CDR3 spans 14 residues. CDR1 and CDR2 (germline): MGHRA, YSYEKL. The V segment lost 6 bases and the J segment 4 bases; nucleotides outside the gene matches: 7. The CDR3: CASRNAGGIYGYTF. Written as DNA, the CDR3 is TGCGCCAGCAGAAATGCAGGGGGCATCTATGGCTACACCTTC.